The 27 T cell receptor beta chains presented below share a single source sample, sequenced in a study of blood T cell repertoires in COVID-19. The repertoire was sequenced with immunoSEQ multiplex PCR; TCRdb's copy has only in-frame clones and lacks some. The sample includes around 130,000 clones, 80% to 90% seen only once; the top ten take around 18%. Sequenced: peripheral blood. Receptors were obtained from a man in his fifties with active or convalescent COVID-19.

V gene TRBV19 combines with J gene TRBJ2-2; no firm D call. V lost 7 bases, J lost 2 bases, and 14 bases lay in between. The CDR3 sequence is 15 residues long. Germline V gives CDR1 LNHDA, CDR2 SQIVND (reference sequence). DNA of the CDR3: TGTGCCAGTACCTACCGGAGTGGTAACACCGGGGAGCTGTTTTTT. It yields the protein CASTYRSGNTGELFF. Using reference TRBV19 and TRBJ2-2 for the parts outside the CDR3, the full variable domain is DGGITQSPKYLFRKEGQNVTLSCEQNLNHDAMYWYRQDPGQGLRLIYYSQIVNDFQKGDIAEGYSVSREKKESFPLTVTSAQKNPTAFYLCASTYRSGNTGELFFGEGSRLTVL.

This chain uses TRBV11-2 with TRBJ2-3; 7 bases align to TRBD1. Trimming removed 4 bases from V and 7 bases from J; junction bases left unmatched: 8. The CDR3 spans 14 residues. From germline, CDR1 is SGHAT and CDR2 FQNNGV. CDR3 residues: CASSYSQGTNTQYF. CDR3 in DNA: TGTGCCAGCAGCTATTCACAGGGGACGAATACGCAGTATTTT.

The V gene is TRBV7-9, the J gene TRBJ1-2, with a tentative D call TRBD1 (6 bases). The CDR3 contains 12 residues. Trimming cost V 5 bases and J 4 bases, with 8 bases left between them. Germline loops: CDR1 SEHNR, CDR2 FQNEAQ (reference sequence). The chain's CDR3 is CASSGDIYGYTF. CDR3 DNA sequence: TGTGCCAGCAGCGGGGACATCTATGGCTACACCTTC. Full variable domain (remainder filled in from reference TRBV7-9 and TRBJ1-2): DTGVSQNPRHKITKRGQNVTFRCDPISEHNRLYWYRQTLGQGPEFLTYFQNEAQLEKSRLLSDRFSAERPKGSFSTLEIQRTEQGDSAMYLCASSGDIYGYTFGSGTRLTVV.

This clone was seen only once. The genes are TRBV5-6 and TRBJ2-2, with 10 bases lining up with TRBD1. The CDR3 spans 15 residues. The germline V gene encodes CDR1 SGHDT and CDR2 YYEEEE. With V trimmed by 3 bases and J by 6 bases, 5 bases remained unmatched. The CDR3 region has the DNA TGTGCCAGCAGCTGGGGGACAGGGGAGGCCGGGGAGCTGTTTTTT. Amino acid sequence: CASSWGTGEAGELFF.

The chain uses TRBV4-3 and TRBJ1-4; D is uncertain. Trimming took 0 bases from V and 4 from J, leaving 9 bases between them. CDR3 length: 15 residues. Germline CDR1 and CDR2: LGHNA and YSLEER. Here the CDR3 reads CASSQDAGINEKLFF. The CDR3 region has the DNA TGCGCCAGCAGCCAAGACGCAGGAATTAATGAAAAACTGTTTTTT.

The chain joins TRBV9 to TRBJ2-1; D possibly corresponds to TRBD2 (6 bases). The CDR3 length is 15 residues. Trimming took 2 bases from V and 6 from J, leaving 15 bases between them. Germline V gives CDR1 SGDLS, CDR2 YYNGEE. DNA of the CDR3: TGTGCCAGCAGCGTCCGGGACTTCCAAGGCAATGAGCAGTTCTTC. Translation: CASSVRDFQGNEQFF. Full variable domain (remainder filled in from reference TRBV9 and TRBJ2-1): DSGVTQTPKHLITATGQRVTLRCSPRSGDLSVYWYQQSLDQGLQFLIQYYNGEERAKGNILERFSAQQFPDLHSELNLSSLELGDSALYFCASSVRDFQGNEQFFGPGTRLTVL.

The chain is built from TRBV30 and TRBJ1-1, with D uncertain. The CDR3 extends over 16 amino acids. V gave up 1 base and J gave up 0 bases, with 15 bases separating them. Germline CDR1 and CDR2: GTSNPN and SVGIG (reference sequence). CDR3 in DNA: TGTGCCTGGAGTGACGGGAGTAGTCCCATGAACACTGAAGCTTTCTTT. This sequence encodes CAWSDGSSPMNTEAFF.

The CDR3 here is CASRYGQFTQFF. In DNA form, the CDR3 reads TGTGCCAGCAGGTACGGACAGTTTACGCAGTTCTTC. The chain recombines TRBV6-2 or TRBV6-3 with TRBJ2-1; a weak D match, TRBD1 (6 bases). There are 12 residues in the CDR3. Trimming shortened V by 6 bases and J by 12 bases, and 15 bases separated the two germline ends. Germline assignment: CDR1 MNHEY and CDR2 SVGEGT.

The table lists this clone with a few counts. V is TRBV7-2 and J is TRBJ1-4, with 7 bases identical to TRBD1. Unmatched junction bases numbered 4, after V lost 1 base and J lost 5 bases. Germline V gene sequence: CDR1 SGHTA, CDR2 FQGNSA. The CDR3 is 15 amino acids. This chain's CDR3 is CASSLVQGDNEKLFF. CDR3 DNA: TGTGCCAGCAGCTTAGTTCAGGGGGACAATGAAAAACTGTTTTTT.

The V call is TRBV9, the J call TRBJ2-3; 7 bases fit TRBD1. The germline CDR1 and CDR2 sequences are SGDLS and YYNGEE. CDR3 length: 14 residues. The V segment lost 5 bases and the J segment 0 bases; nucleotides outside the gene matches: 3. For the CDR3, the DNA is TGTGCCAGCAGTGGACAGGAGAGCACAGATACGCAGTATTTT. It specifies CASSGQESTDTQYF.

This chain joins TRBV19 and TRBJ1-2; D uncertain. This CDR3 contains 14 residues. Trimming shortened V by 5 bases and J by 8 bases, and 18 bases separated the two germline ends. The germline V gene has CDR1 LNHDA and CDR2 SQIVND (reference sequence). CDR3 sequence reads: CASSPRGRTRGYTF. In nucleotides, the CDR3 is TGTGCCAGTAGTCCCCGAGGCAGAACGCGGGGCTACACCTTC.

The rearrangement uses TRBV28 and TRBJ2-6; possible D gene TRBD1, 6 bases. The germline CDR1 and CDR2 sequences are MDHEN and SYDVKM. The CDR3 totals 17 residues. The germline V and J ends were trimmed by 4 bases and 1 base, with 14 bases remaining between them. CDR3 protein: CASSSIAQGSGANVLTF. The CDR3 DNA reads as TGTGCCAGCAGTTCCATAGCACAGGGTTCTGGGGCCAACGTCCTGACTTTC.

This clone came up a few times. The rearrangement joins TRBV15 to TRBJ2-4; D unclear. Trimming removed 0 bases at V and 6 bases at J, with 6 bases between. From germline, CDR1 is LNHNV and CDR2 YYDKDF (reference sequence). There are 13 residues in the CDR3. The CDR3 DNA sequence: TGTGCCACCAGCAGAGAGTACTCAAACATTCAGTACTTC. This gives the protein CATSREYSNIQYF.

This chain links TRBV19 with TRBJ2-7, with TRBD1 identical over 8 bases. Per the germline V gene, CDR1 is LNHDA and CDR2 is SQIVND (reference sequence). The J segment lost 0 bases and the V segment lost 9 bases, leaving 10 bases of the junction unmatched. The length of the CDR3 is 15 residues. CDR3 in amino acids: CASRYRGLDSYEQYF. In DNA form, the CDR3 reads TGTGCCAGCCGATACAGGGGGTTGGACTCCTACGAGCAGTACTTC.

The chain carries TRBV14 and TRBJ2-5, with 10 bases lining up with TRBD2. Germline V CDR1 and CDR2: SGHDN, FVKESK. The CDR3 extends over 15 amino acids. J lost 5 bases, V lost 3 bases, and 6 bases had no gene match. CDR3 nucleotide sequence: TGTGCCAGCAGCCACCACCCGGGACTAGCGGAGACCCAGTACTTC. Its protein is CASSHHPGLAETQYF.

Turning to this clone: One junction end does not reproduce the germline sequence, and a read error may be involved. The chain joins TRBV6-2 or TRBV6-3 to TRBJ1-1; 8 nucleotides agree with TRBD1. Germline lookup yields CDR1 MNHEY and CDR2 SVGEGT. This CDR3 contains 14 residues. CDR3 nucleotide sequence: TGTGCCAGCACTTACAGGGGGGGGTACACTGAAGCTTTCTTT. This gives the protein CASTYRGGYTEAFF.

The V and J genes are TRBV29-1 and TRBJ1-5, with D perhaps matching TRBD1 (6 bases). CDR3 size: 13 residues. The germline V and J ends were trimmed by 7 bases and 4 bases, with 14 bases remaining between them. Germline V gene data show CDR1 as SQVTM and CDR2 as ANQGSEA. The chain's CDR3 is CSAAQGRNQPQHF. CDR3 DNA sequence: TGCAGCGCCGCGCAGGGGCGGAATCAGCCCCAGCATTTT.

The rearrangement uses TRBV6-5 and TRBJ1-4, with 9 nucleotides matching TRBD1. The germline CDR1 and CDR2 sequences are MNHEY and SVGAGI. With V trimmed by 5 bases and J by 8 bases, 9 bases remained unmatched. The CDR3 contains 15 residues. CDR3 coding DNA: TGTGCCAGCAGTAACACACAGGGGGCTGGGGAAAAACTGTTTTTT. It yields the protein CASSNTQGAGEKLFF.

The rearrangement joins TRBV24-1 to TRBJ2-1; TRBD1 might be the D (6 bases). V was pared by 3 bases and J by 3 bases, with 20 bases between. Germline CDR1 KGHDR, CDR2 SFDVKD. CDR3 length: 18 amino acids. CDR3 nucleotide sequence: TGTGCCACCAGTGATAGGGACCTGACAGGACGGTTCTACAATGAGCAGTTCTTC. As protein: CATSDRDLTGRFYNEQFF.

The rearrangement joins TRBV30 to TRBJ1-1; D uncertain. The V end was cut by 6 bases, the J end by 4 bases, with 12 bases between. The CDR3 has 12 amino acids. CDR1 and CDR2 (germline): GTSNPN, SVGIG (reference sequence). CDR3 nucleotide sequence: TGTGCCTGCGCGGGTGTCGGCACTGAAGCTTTCTTT. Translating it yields CACAGVGTEAFF.

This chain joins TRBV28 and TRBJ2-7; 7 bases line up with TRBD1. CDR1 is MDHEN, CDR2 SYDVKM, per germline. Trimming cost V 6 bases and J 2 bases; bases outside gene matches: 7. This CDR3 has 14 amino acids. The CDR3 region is CASRTWDSTYEQYF. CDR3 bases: TGTGCCAGCAGGACATGGGACAGCACCTACGAGCAGTACTTC.

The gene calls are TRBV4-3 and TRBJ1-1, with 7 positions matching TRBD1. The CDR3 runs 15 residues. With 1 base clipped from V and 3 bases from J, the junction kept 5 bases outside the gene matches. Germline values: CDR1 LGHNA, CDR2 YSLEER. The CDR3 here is CASSQASTGYTEAFF. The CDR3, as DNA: TGCGCCAGCAGCCAAGCATCGACAGGGTACACTGAAGCTTTCTTT.

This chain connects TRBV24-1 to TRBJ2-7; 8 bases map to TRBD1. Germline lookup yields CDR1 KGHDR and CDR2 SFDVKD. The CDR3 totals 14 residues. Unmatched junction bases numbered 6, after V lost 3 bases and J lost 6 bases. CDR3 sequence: CATSDPGQGGEQYF. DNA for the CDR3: TGTGCCACCAGTGATCCTGGACAGGGAGGCGAGCAGTACTTC.

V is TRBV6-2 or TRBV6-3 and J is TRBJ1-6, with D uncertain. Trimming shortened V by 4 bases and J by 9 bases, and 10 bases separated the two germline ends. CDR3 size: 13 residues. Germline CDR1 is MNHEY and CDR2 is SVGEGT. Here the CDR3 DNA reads TGTGCCAGCAGTTTTACGGGGAGTTCACCCCTCCACTTT. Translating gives CASSFTGSSPLHF.

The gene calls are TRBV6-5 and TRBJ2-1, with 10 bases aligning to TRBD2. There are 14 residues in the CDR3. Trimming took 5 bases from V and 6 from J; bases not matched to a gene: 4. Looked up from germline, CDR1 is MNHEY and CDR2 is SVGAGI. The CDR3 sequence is CASSNPSGSNEQFF. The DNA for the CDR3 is TGTGCCAGCAGTAACCCTAGCGGGAGCAATGAGCAGTTCTTC.

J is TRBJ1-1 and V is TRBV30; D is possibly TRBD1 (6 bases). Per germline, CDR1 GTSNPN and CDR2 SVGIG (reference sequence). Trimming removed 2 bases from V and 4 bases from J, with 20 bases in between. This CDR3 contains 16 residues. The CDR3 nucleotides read TGTGCCTGGAGTCCTGGGTGGGACAACGAGGGCACTGAAGCTTTCTTT. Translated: CAWSPGWDNEGTEAFF.

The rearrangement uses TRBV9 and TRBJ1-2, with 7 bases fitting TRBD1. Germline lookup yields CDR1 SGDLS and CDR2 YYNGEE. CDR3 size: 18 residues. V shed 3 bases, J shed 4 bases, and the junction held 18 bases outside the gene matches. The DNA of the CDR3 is TGTGCCAGCAGCGGACACCGAAAAACCAGCCGGGACAGCTATGGCTACACCTTC. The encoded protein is CASSGHRKTSRDSYGYTF.